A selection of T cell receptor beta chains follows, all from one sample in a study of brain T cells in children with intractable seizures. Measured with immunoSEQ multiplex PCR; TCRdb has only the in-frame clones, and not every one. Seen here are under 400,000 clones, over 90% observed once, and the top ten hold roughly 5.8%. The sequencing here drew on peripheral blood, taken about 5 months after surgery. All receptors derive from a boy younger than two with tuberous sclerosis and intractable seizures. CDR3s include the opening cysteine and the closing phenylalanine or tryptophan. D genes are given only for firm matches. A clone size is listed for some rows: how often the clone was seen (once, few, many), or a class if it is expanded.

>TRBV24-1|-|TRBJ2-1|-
TGTGCCACCAGTGCCCTCCGGTCGGGGTACAATGAGCAGTTCTTC
CATSALRSGYNEQFF
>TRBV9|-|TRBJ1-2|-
TGTGCCAGCAGCGTAGTTGCGGACTCCGGCTACACCTTC
CASSVVADSGYTF
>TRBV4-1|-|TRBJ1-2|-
TGCGCCAGCAGCCCAAGAAGATCTTGGGGGGCAGGTGGCTACACCTTC
CASSPRRSWGAGGYTF
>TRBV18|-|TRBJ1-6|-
TGTGCCAGCTCACCCCGGGCGGCCCGTGAGTCACCCCTCCACTTT
CASSPRAARESPLHF
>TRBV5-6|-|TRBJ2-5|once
TGTGCCAGCAGCTCGACTACTAGTAGAGAGACCCAGTACTTC
CASSSTTSRETQYF
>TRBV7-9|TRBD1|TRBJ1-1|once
TGTGCCAGCAGCCCAGGACAGGGCCTGAACACTGAAGCTTTCTTT
CASSPGQGLNTEAFF
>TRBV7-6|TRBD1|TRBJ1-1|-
TGTGCCAGCAGCTTAGGGACAGGACTGAACACTGAAGCTTTCTTT
CASSLGTGLNTEAFF
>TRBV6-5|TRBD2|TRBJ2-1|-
TGTGCCAGCAGATACCTTAGCGGGAGCGGTTCAGGAGAGCAGTTCTTC
CASRYLSGSGSGEQFF
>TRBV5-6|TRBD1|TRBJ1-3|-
TGTGCCAGCAGCTTGGATCGGCTTTGGACAGGGGTGTTCGGAAACACCATATATTTT
CASSLDRLWTGVFGNTIYF
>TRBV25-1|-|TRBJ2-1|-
TGTGCCAGCGGAGCCTTTGAGCAGTTCTTC
CASGAFEQFF
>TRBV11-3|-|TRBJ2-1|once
TGTGCCAGCAGCTTGGGACTTGTAACCTACAATGAGCAGTTCTTC
CASSLGLVTYNEQFF
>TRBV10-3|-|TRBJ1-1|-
TGTGCCATCAACGGGCAGGGGAAAGAGAGAGCTTTCTTT
CAINGQGKERAFF
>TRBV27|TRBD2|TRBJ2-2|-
TGTGCCAGCACGGGACTAGCGGGAGCTACCGGGGAGCTGTTTTTT
CASTGLAGATGELFF
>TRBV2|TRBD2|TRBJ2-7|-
TGTGCCAGCAGCCGACTAGCGGGAGGGGACGAGCAGTACTTC
CASSRLAGGDEQYF
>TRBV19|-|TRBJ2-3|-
TGTGCCAGTAGTATTCGGCGGGCTACCTGGGATACGCAGTATTTT
CASSIRRATWDTQYF
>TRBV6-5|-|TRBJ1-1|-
TGTGCCAGCAGTTACAAACAGTCTGGAGGAGCTTTCTTT
CASSYKQSGGAFF
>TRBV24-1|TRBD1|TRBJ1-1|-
TGTGCCACCAGTGATAGTGACAGGGGGCAGGCCACTGAAGCTTTCTTT
CATSDSDRGQATEAFF
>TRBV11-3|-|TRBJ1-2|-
TGTGCCAGCAGCTTAAGGGAGGGTAAAGGACACTATGGCTACACCTTC
CASSLREGKGHYGYTF
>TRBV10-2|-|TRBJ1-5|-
TGCGCCAGCAGTGAGTCGGGGGGGCGTCAGCCCCAGCATTTT
CASSESGGRQPQHF
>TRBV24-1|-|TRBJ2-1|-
TGTGCCACCAGTGACTCAAAACTAGGTTCCTACAATGAGCAGTTCTTC
CATSDSKLGSYNEQFF
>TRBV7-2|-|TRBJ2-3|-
TGTGCCAGCAGCTTAGAACCCGGGGTAGCTACGCAGTATTTT
CASSLEPGVATQYF
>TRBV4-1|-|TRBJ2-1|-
TGCGCCAGCAGCCAAGGTGAGGGGGGCTTCTACAATGAGCAGTTCTTC
CASSQGEGGFYNEQFF
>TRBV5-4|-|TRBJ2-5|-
TGTGCCAGCAGCTTGGTCTCAGGGGAGACCCAGTACTTC
CASSLVSGETQYF
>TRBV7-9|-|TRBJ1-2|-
TGTGCCAGCAGCTCTGACAGGTTCCACTATGGCTACACCTTC
CASSSDRFHYGYTF
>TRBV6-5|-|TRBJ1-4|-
TGTGCCAGCAGTTACGCTTACAGTGAAAAACTGTTTTTT
CASSYAYSEKLFF
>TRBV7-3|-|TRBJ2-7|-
TGTGCCAGCAGCCCCGGTACCTCCTACGAGCAGTACTTC
CASSPGTSYEQYF
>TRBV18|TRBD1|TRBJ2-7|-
TGTGCCAGCTCACCAGAGGACAGGGGACCCTACGAGCAGTACTTC
CASSPEDRGPYEQYF
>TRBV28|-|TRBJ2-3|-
TGTGCCAGCAGTCAAGGGGGTAGGACAGATACGCAGTATTTT
CASSQGGRTDTQYF